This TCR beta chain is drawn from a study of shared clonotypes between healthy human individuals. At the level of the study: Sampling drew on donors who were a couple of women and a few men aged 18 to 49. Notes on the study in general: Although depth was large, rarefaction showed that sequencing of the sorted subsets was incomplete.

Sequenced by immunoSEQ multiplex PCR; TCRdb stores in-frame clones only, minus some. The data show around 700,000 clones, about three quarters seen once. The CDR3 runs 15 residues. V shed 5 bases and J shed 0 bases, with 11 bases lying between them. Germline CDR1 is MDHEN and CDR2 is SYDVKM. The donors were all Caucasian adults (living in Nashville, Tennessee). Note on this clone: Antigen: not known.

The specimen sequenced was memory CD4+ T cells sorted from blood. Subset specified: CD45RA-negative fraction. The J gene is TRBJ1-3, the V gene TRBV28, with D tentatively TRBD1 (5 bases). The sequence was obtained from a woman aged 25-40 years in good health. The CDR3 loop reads CASSPDRLSGNTIYF. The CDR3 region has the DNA TGTGCCAGCAGTCCCGACAGACTCTCTGGAAACACCATATATTTT.